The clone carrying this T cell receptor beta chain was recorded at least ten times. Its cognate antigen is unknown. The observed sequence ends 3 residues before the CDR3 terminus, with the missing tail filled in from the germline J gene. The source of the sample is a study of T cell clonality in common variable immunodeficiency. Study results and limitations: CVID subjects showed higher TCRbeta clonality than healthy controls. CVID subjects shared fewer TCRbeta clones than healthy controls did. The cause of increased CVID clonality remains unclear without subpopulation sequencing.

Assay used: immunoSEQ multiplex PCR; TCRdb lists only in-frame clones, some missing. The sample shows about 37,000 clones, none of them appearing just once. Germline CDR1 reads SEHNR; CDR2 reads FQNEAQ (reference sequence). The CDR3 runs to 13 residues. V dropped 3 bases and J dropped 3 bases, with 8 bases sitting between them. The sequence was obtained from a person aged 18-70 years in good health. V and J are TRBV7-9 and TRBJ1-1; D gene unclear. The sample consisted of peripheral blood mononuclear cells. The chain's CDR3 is CASSFPRDTEAFF. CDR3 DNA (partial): TGTGCCAGCAGCTTTCCGCGGGACACTGAA.